This passage covers 32 T cell receptor beta chains from one sample sequenced in a study of blood T cell repertoires in COVID-19. Profiling relied on immunoSEQ multiplex PCR, and the TCRdb table lists in-frame clones only, not all of them. The data show about 200,000 clones, around 87% seen once. The sample comprised peripheral blood. Receptors originate from a man in his 60s with acute or convalescent COVID-19.

V and J are TRBV10-3 and TRBJ1-2, with 9 bases that match TRBD1. The germline V gene encodes CDR1 ENHRY and CDR2 SYGVKD. CDR3 size: 14 residues. V was clipped by 0 bases and J by 6 bases; unmatched bases: 2. In nucleotides, the CDR3 is TGTGCCATCAGTGAGTCGACAGGGGGAAATGGCTACACCTTC. Translation gives CAISESTGGNGYTF.

The CDR3 reads CASSIPLGQVNYGYTF. The CDR3 region has the DNA TGCGCCAGCAGCATTCCGCTCGGACAGGTTAACTATGGCTACACCTTC. J is TRBJ1-2 and V is TRBV5-1, with 7 bases lining up with TRBD1. This CDR3 contains 16 residues. The V segment lost 4 bases and the J segment 1 base; nucleotides outside the gene matches: 10. Germline lookup yields CDR1 SGHRS and CDR2 YFSETQ.

This sequence joins TRBV25-1 and TRBJ2-5; 11 positions agree with TRBD2. Trimming took 2 bases from V and 0 from J; bases not matched to a gene: 5. Looked up from germline, CDR1 is MGHDK and CDR2 is SYGVNS. The CDR3 covers 17 residues. The DNA of the CDR3 is TGTGCCAGCAGTGAAGAGGTAGCGGGGGGGAACCAAGAGACCCAGTACTTC. Translation: CASSEEVAGGNQETQYF.

The chain joins TRBV7-7 to TRBJ2-5, with TRBD2 matching 7 bases. The germline V gene has CDR1 SSHAT and CDR2 FNYEAQ (reference sequence). The trim removed 4 bases at V and 1 base at J, leaving 9 bases unmatched. The CDR3 has 16 residues. The CDR3 loop reads CASSSGKRGAQETQYF. The CDR3 bases are TGTGCCAGCAGCTCCGGAAAGCGGGGAGCCCAAGAGACCCAGTACTTC.

This clone was seen only once. The chain joins TRBV19 to TRBJ2-7; D might be TRBD1 (5 bases). This CDR3 is built from 15 residues. V was clipped by 1 base and J by 3 bases, with 13 bases between them. CDR1 and CDR2 (germline): LNHDA, SQIVND (reference sequence). CDR3 amino acids: CASSIVLGRNYEQYF. CDR3 sequence (DNA): TGTGCCAGTAGTATAGTATTGGGGCGGAACTACGAGCAGTACTTC.

The chain couples TRBV28 to TRBJ1-2, with 8 bases identical to TRBD1. V trimming: 6 bases; J trimming: 3 bases; junction bases outside the gene matches: 3. Germline CDR1 MDHEN, CDR2 SYDVKM. The CDR3 runs to 13 residues. The CDR3 DNA is TGTGCCAGCAGCCTGGACAGGGACTATGGCTACACCTTC. This codes for CASSLDRDYGYTF.

This chain connects TRBV7-9 to TRBJ2-3; no clear D gene. The CDR3 sequence is 14 residues long. The germline gives CDR1 SEHNR, CDR2 FQNEAQ (reference sequence). V was shortened by 2 bases and J by 4 bases, with 10 bases between the two germline ends. The CDR3 sequence: CASSLLQASDTQYF. CDR3 sequence (DNA): TGTGCCAGCAGCTTATTGCAGGCGTCAGATACGCAGTATTTT.

The chain joins TRBV6-5 to TRBJ2-5; 7 nucleotides agree with TRBD1. There are 13 residues in the CDR3. Trimming at V came to 7 bases and at J to 2 bases, leaving 4 bases not matched to a gene. CDR1 and CDR2 from the germline V gene are MNHEY and SVGAGI. CDR3 bases: TGTGCCAGCAAGGGGGCGCAACAAGAGACCCAGTACTTC. The encoded protein is CASKGAQQETQYF.

This clone has only one observation. The chain uses TRBV7-9 and TRBJ2-3; 9 nucleotides line up with TRBD2. J gave up 1 base and V 0 bases, and 8 bases lay outside the gene matches. The CDR3 has 18 amino acids. Per the germline V gene, CDR1 is SEHNR and CDR2 is FQNEAQ (reference sequence). The CDR3 bases are TGTGCCAGCAGCTTAGCGGTGGGTAGCGGGGGCCGCACAGATACGCAGTATTTT. It yields the protein CASSLAVGSGGRTDTQYF.

The chain is built from TRBV7-3 and TRBJ2-6; D remains unclear. CDR1 is SGHTA, CDR2 FQGTGA, per germline. The CDR3 length is 15 residues. With 5 bases removed from V and 2 bases from J, the gap between germline ends came to 10 bases. CDR3: CASSPQSAGANVLTF. CDR3 sequence (DNA): TGTGCCAGCAGCCCGCAGAGCGCTGGGGCCAACGTCCTGACTTTC.

About this clone: A junction end diverges from the germline sequence, so it may reflect a read error. The gene calls are TRBV2 and TRBJ2-5, with D perhaps TRBD1 (6 bases). In germline, CDR1 is SNHLY, CDR2 FYNNEI. This CDR3 is 14 amino acids long. CDR3 region: CASRARGYQETQYF. The CDR3 DNA reads TGTGCCAGCAGAGCGAGGGGGTACCAGGAGACCCAGTACTTC.

The rearrangement links TRBV11-2 to TRBJ2-5; 8 bases fit TRBD2. The CDR3 totals 15 residues. CDR1 and CDR2 from the germline V gene are SGHAT and FQNNGV. Trimming cost V 5 bases and J 1 base; bases outside gene matches: 6. The CDR3 DNA is TGTGCCAGCAGCCGTAATAGCGGGGCCCAAGAGACCCAGTACTTC. It specifies CASSRNSGAQETQYF.

This clone was seen just once. V and J are TRBV27 and TRBJ2-3, with 11 bases aligning to TRBD2. Germline assignment: CDR1 MNHEY and CDR2 SMNVEV (reference sequence). Unmatched junction bases numbered 3, after V lost 0 bases and J lost 7 bases. CDR3 length: 15 amino acids. The CDR3 protein is CASSLSSGGANTQYF. The DNA for the CDR3 is TGTGCCAGCAGTTTATCTAGCGGGGGGGCCAATACGCAGTATTTT.

The genes are TRBV28 and TRBJ1-3; D is undetermined. CDR1 is MDHEN, CDR2 SYDVKM, per germline. V shed 3 bases and J shed 0 bases, with 15 bases lying between them. CDR3 length equals 17 residues. The CDR3 sequence: CASSFPRERSSGNTIYF. The DNA of the CDR3 is TGTGCCAGCAGTTTCCCCCGGGAGCGGAGCTCTGGAAACACCATATATTTT.

The chain couples TRBV5-1 to TRBJ2-7; D is uncertain. Trimming removed 4 bases from V and 0 bases from J, with 11 bases in between. Germline values: CDR1 SGHRS, CDR2 YFSETQ. This CDR3 contains 14 residues. The CDR3 coding sequence is TGCGCCAGCAGCCCGACATTAAGCTCCTACGAGCAGTACTTC. This gives the protein CASSPTLSSYEQYF.

The gene calls are TRBV10-3 and TRBJ1-2, with 7 bases aligning to TRBD1. Germline loops: CDR1 ENHRY, CDR2 SYGVKD. This CDR3 spans 14 amino acids. V lost 2 bases to trimming and J lost 4 bases; unmatched junction nucleotides: 4. The CDR3 is CAISEATGSYGYTF. CDR3 sequence (DNA): TGTGCCATCAGTGAGGCGACAGGGAGCTATGGCTACACCTTC.

V usage is TRBV27 and J usage is TRBJ2-3; D might be TRBD2 (5 bases). Trimming took off 3 bases at V and 1 base at J, with 20 bases between the two ends. Germline values: CDR1 MNHEY, CDR2 SMNVEV (reference sequence). There are 18 residues in the CDR3. The CDR3 DNA reads TGTGCCAGCAGTTTGTTGGTCTCCACCAGCGGCGGCACAGATACGCAGTATTTT. This translates into CASSLLVSTSGGTDTQYF.

The V gene is TRBV12-1, the J gene TRBJ2-5; the table's D call of TRBD2 was not tested on the DNA. TRBV12-1 is marked as a pseudogene. CDR3 size: 18 residues. CDR3 DNA sequence: TGTGCCAGCAGCTTTGCGACTAGCGGGGGTTATTATCAAGAGACCCAGTACTTC. Translated: CASSFATSGGYYQETQYF.

V usage is TRBV7-3 and J usage is TRBJ2-3; tentative D call: TRBD2 (7 bases). The ends were cut back, 5 bases at V and 6 bases at J, with 15 bases in the middle. Germline-derived CDR1 and CDR2 are SGHTA and FQGTGA. The CDR3 length is 14 residues. In nucleotides, the CDR3 is TGTGCCAGCAGCCCTTCCGGGGGGCAGGATACGCAGTATTTT. Amino acids: CASSPSGGQDTQYF.

Turning to this clone: Distinct nucleotide sequences in the sample also encode this CDR3. The chain couples TRBV6-1 to TRBJ1-5; D is possibly TRBD1 (5 bases). V was cut by 3 bases and J by 2 bases, with 5 bases left in between. Germline V lookup: CDR1 MNHNS, CDR2 SASEGT. The length of the CDR3 is 13 residues. The CDR3: CASSETGNQPQHF. In DNA form, the CDR3 reads TGTGCCAGCAGTGAGACAGGCAATCAGCCCCAGCATTTT.

The chain recombines TRBV19 with TRBJ2-3; no reliable D call. The CDR3 is made up of 13 amino acids. The V gene lost 6 bases and the J gene lost 4 bases, with 11 bases spanning the gap. Germline V gene sequence: CDR1 LNHDA, CDR2 SQIVND (reference sequence). DNA of the CDR3: TGTGCCAGTAGCACTTTTCTATCAGATACGCAGTATTTT. This codes for CASSTFLSDTQYF.

V usage is TRBV3-1 (or the pseudogene TRBV3-2) and J usage is TRBJ2-7, with D perhaps matching TRBD1 (6 bases). The length of the CDR3 is 14 residues. CDR1 and CDR2 (germline): LGHDT, YNNKEL (reference sequence). Trimming took off 1 base at V and 3 bases at J, with 10 bases between the two ends. CDR3 bases: TGTGCCAGCAGCCAAGGGACAGCCTTCTACGAGCAGTACTTC. Encoded protein: CASSQGTAFYEQYF.

V usage is TRBV7-9 and J usage is TRBJ2-5, with 7 bases matching TRBD1. Looked up from germline, CDR1 is SEHNR and CDR2 is FQNEAQ (reference sequence). J was trimmed by 2 bases and V by 3 bases; bases with no gene match: 3. The CDR3 is 14 amino acids. The CDR3 DNA reads TGTGCCAGCAGCTTGGGGACAGTTCAAGAGACCCAGTACTTC. It encodes CASSLGTVQETQYF. The complete variable domain, with remaining parts taken from reference TRBV7-9 and TRBJ2-5, reads DTGVSQNPRHKITKRGQNVTFRCDPISEHNRLYWYRQTLGQGPEFLTYFQNEAQLEKSRLLSDRFSAERPKGSFSTLEIQRTEQGDSAMYLCASSLGTVQETQYFGPGTRLLVL.

The rearrangement links TRBV11-2 to TRBJ2-1; 10 nucleotides agree with TRBD1. The CDR3 sequence is 16 residues long. The V segment lost 1 base and the J segment 4 bases; nucleotides outside the gene matches: 4. Germline lookup yields CDR1 SGHAT and CDR2 FQNNGV. CDR3 in amino acids: CASSLGGQGIYNEQFF. CDR3 nucleotides: TGTGCCAGCAGCTTAGGGGGACAGGGGATTTACAATGAGCAGTTCTTC.

V gene TRBV9 combines with J gene TRBJ2-1, with 7 bases lining up with TRBD2. Germline trimming cut 4 bases from V and 5 bases from J; bases unmatched to any gene: 3. CDR1 and CDR2 from the germline V gene are SGDLS and YYNGEE. The CDR3 sequence is 13 residues long. CDR3 sequence reads: CASSPAGNNEQFF. CDR3 in DNA: TGTGCCAGCAGCCCAGCGGGGAACAATGAGCAGTTCTTC.

V and J are TRBV3-1 (or the pseudogene TRBV3-2) and TRBJ1-4, with 9 nucleotides matching TRBD1. Germline V CDR1 and CDR2: LGHDT, YNNKEL (reference sequence). The CDR3 extends over 16 amino acids. V was pared by 4 bases and J by 8 bases, with 11 bases of the junction left unmatched. The CDR3 nucleotides read TGTGCCAGCAGCCTAACCCCCCGGGACAGGGAAGAAAAACTGTTTTTT. Its translation: CASSLTPRDREEKLFF.

The table lists this clone with a count of one. The chain is built from TRBV19 and TRBJ1-1; no reliable D call. The CDR3 consists of 14 residues. The V end was cut by 5 bases, the J end by 2 bases, with 12 bases between. Germline CDR1 and CDR2: LNHDA and SQIVND (reference sequence). DNA for the CDR3: TGTGCCAGTAGTCTCGGACTGGGAAACACTGAAGCTTTCTTT. This encodes CASSLGLGNTEAFF.

This clone has just one count. The rearrangement uses TRBV3-1 (or the pseudogene TRBV3-2) and TRBJ2-1, with TRBD2 matching over 10 bases. This CDR3 has 17 residues. V lost 3 bases, J lost 6 bases, and 11 bases stayed unmatched. Germline V gene sequence: CDR1 LGHDT, CDR2 YNNKEL (reference sequence). The CDR3 coding sequence is TGTGCCAGCAGCCAGGCAGTCAGAAGCGGGGGGGGCAATGAGCAGTTCTTC. It translates to CASSQAVRSGGGNEQFF.

This clone was counted a few times. The chain's CDR3 is CASSLGRASYEQYF. DNA of the CDR3: TGTGCCAGCAGCTTAGGTCGAGCCTCCTACGAGCAGTACTTC. This chain connects TRBV7-9 to TRBJ2-7; no definite D call. The germline V gene has CDR1 SEHNR and CDR2 FQNEAQ (reference sequence). This CDR3 contains 14 residues. The V and J ends lost 1 base and 0 bases respectively, with 7 bases between them.

The V gene is TRBV5-1, the J gene TRBJ2-5, with 10 positions matching TRBD2. Germline V lookup: CDR1 SGHRS, CDR2 YFSETQ. The CDR3 sequence is 15 residues long. V was clipped by 2 bases and J by 2 bases; unmatched bases: 3. DNA of the CDR3: TGCGCCAGCAGCTTTAGCGGGGGGCGACAAGAGACCCAGTACTTC. Its protein product is CASSFSGGRQETQYF.

J is TRBJ2-7 and V is TRBV19; TRBD2 matches 9 bases. V shed 8 bases, J shed 2 bases, and the junction held 16 bases outside the gene matches. This CDR3 comprises 17 residues. Germline V CDR1 and CDR2: LNHDA, SQIVND (reference sequence). In DNA, the CDR3 is TGTGCCAGTTCCGGGTCGGGGACTAGCACTCGCGCCTACGAGCAGTACTTC. Its protein is CASSGSGTSTRAYEQYF.

The chain carries TRBV19 and TRBJ1-5; D is unclear. CDR3 size: 12 residues. Germline CDR1 reads LNHDA; CDR2 reads SQIVND (reference sequence). V was clipped by 1 base and J by 10 bases, with 8 bases between them. Written as DNA, the CDR3 is TGTGCCAGTAGTATAGCCGGGAGCCCCCAGCATTTT. It encodes CASSIAGSPQHF.